Following are 18 T cell receptor beta chains from one sample sequenced in a study of PD-1 blockade in classical Hodgkin lymphoma. As for time point: newly diagnosed, previously untreated cHL patient sample. From thawed PBMCs, CD4+ T cells were purified using magnetic negative selection. Using immunoSEQ multiplex PCR, the repertoire was profiled, and TCRdb retains in-frame clones only, with some absent. Of tens of thousands of clones listed, 85% to 95% are singletons. The sequenced sample was CD4+ T cells from blood. These receptors were taken from a human donor with classical Hodgkin lymphoma.

This chain connects TRBV6-1 to TRBJ2-2, with 11 bases fitting TRBD2. Germline trimming cut 4 bases from V and 3 bases from J; bases unmatched to any gene: 7. Germline V lookup: CDR1 MNHNS, CDR2 SASEGT. The CDR3 covers 17 residues. The CDR3 sequence: CASSAAPGLADTGELFF. The CDR3 nucleotides are TGTGCCAGCAGTGCGGCCCCGGGACTAGCGGACACCGGGGAGCTGTTTTTT.

The chain uses TRBV30 and TRBJ1-1, with 9 bases lining up with TRBD1. V trimming: 1 base; J trimming: 5 bases; junction bases outside the gene matches: 8. The CDR3 sequence is 15 residues long. CDR1 is GTSNPN and CDR2 is SVGIG in the germline V gene (reference sequence). CDR3 bases: TGTGCCTGGAGTGCCCACAGGGGGCGCGTGACTGAAGCTTTCTTT. The encoded protein is CAWSAHRGRVTEAFF.

A few counts support this clone. J is TRBJ1-1 and V is TRBV2; D ambiguous. CDR3 size: 13 residues. CDR1 is SNHLY, CDR2 FYNNEI, per germline. The V end lost 5 bases, the J end lost 0 bases, and 7 bases lay between the germline ends. DNA for the CDR3: TGTGCCAGCAGTACGCTATTGAACACTGAAGCTTTCTTT. This encodes CASSTLLNTEAFF.

The chain joins TRBV18 to TRBJ2-3, with 14 nucleotides matching TRBD2. The V and J ends lost 6 bases and 2 bases, in that order; junction bases with no gene match: 4. The CDR3 extends over 16 amino acids. Per germline, CDR1 KGHSH and CDR2 LQKENI. CDR3 sequence: CASSPGLAGATDTQYF. In DNA, the CDR3 is TGTGCCAGCTCCCCGGGACTAGCGGGGGCCACAGATACGCAGTATTTT.

The chain is built from TRBV6-1 and TRBJ1-1; possible D gene TRBD1, 5 bases. The CDR3 sequence is 12 residues long. CDR1 and CDR2 from the germline V gene are MNHNS and SASEGT. Deletions cut 6 bases from V and 1 base from J, with 6 bases between. For the CDR3, the DNA is TGTGCCAGCAGAGACAGGAACACTGAAGCTTTCTTT. Protein sequence: CASRDRNTEAFF.

This chain joins TRBV11-3 and TRBJ2-7; a weak D match, TRBD2 (6 bases). CDR1 and CDR2 from the germline V gene are SGHNT and YENEEA. V lost 5 bases to trimming and J lost 6 bases, with 17 bases between them. This CDR3 is built from 14 residues. In DNA, the CDR3 is TGTGCCAGCAGCCCACCGGGGGTCCTTAGCGAGCAGTACTTC. Translation: CASSPPGVLSEQYF. The whole variable domain, filled in from reference TRBV11-3 and TRBJ2-7, reads EAGVVQSPRYKIIEKKQPVAFWCNPISGHNTLYWYLQNLGQGPELLIRYENEEAVDDSQLPKDRFSAERLKGVDSTLKIQPAELGDSAVYLCASSPPGVLSEQYFGPGTRLTVT.

This clone was detected once. The gene calls are TRBV18 and TRBJ1-1; TRBD1 agrees at 11 bases. The trim removed 4 bases at V and 4 bases at J, leaving 8 bases unmatched. The CDR3 runs to 16 residues. Germline V gene sequence: CDR1 KGHSH, CDR2 LQKENI. The CDR3 nucleotides are TGTGCCAGCTCACAAGGGACAGGGGGAACCGGCACTGAAGCTTTCTTT. Amino acids: CASSQGTGGTGTEAFF.

This clone occurred once. V gene TRBV7-2 combines with J gene TRBJ1-5; 7 nucleotides agree with TRBD1. The CDR3 sequence is 16 residues long. Germline CDR1 and CDR2: SGHTA and FQGNSA. The V segment lost 1 base and the J segment 3 bases; nucleotides outside the gene matches: 6. Here the CDR3 reads CASSLGGRGYNQPQHF. Here the CDR3 DNA reads TGTGCCAGCAGCTTAGGCGGCAGGGGGTACAATCAGCCCCAGCATTTT.

The rearrangement uses TRBV5-5 and TRBJ2-2; a weak D match, TRBD1 (5 bases). Germline CDR1 reads SGHKS; CDR2 reads YYEKEE (reference sequence). V lost 3 bases and J lost 5, with 8 bases in between. The CDR3 contains 13 residues. The CDR3 here is CASSSQGTGELFF. DNA of the CDR3: TGTGCCAGCAGCTCTCAGGGAACCGGGGAGCTGTTTTTT.

The V call is TRBV6-5, the J call TRBJ2-1; D is ambiguous. Germline V gene sequence: CDR1 MNHEY, CDR2 SVGAGI. Between the trimmed V and J ends, which lost 6 bases and 7 bases, there was a span of 16 bases. The CDR3 covers 14 residues. The CDR3 nucleotides are TGTGCCAGCAGCCTTAATCTCTTTTCGAATGAGCAGTTCTTC. Amino acid sequence: CASSLNLFSNEQFF.

The chain carries TRBV5-1 and TRBJ1-6; D gene uncertain. The CDR3 loop spans 18 amino acids. CDR1 and CDR2 from the germline V gene are SGHRS and YFSETQ. Trimming stripped 2 bases from V and 0 bases from J, with 15 bases between. Here the CDR3 reads CASSFGLTLSSYNSPLHF. The CDR3 region has the DNA TGCGCCAGCAGCTTCGGATTGACGCTGAGCTCCTATAATTCACCCCTCCACTTT.

This clone was seen only a few times. One end of the junction varies from germline; a read error may be responsible. The chain combines TRBV6-6 with TRBJ2-7, with a weak D call TRBD2 (5 bases). The CDR3 is made up of 13 amino acids. Germline CDR1 MNHNY, CDR2 SVGAGI (reference sequence). The DNA of the CDR3 is TGTGCCAGCGGAAGGCCCCCCGGGTTGAAGAGGGACTTC. Translation: CASGRPPGLKRDF.

V and J are TRBV30 and TRBJ2-3; the match to TRBD2 covers 7 bases. V shed 5 bases, J shed 4 bases, and the junction held 3 bases outside the gene matches. The CDR3 length is 12 residues. Germline CDR1 and CDR2: GTSNPN and SVGIG (reference sequence). The CDR3 nucleotides are TGTGCCTGGGGTGGGGGGGCAGATACGCAGTATTTT. It encodes CAWGGGADTQYF.

The chain combines TRBV21-1 with TRBJ2-1; whether TRBD1, the table's D call, matches the DNA was not checked. TRBV21-1 constitutes a pseudogene. The CDR3 sequence is 16 residues long. The CDR3 DNA reads as TGTGCCAGCAGCAAAGGCCGGGACAGGGTTATTGCTGAGCAGTTCTTC. Translated: CASSKGRDRVIAEQFF.

J is TRBJ2-1 and V is TRBV9; maybe TRBD2 (6 bases). The CDR3 sequence is 11 residues long. With 5 bases removed from V and 15 bases from J, the gap between germline ends came to 15 bases. Germline V CDR1 and CDR2: SGDLS, YYNGEE. CDR3 in amino acids: CASSDRESLFF. The CDR3 DNA is TGTGCCAGCAGTGACCGGGAGAGTCTGTTCTTC.

The chain links TRBV4-3 to TRBJ2-3; D is possibly TRBD2 (6 bases). Germline V gives CDR1 LGHNA, CDR2 YSLEER. The ends were cut back, 1 base at V and 2 bases at J, with 19 bases in the middle. The CDR3 extends over 18 amino acids. The CDR3 DNA sequence: TGCGCCAGCAGCCAAGCGGCTAGAGGAGGGCTATTCACAGATACGCAGTATTTT. This translates into CASSQAARGGLFTDTQYF.

V gene TRBV28 combines with J gene TRBJ1-2; D uncertain. Trimming took off 6 bases at V and 4 bases at J, with 15 bases between the two ends. CDR3 length: 14 amino acids. Per the germline V gene, CDR1 is MDHEN and CDR2 is SYDVKM. CDR3 bases: TGTGCCAGCAGCGGCCCCGGGCGCGGCTATGGCTACACCTTC. This sequence encodes CASSGPGRGYGYTF.

V usage is TRBV6-1 and J usage is TRBJ1-6; D call uncertain. The germline CDR1 and CDR2 sequences are MNHNS and SASEGT. This CDR3 spans 14 amino acids. Trimming removed 1 base from V and 9 bases from J, with 10 bases in between. CDR3 protein: CASSEGARISPLHF. The CDR3 coding sequence is TGTGCCAGCAGTGAAGGCGCTAGGATTTCACCCCTCCACTTT.